These 32 T cell receptor beta chains came from one sample sequenced in a study of blood T cell repertoires in COVID-19. Generated by immunoSEQ multiplex PCR, the TCRdb table keeps only in-frame clones and is missing some. The sample has some 270,000 clones, around nine tenths seen once. The sample taken for sequencing was peripheral blood. Every receptor here comes from a man aged 30-40 years with acute or convalescent COVID-19.

This sequence joins TRBV28 and TRBJ2-7; no definite D call. V dropped 6 bases and J dropped 0 bases, with 12 bases sitting between them. CDR1 MDHEN and CDR2 SYDVKM come from the germline V gene. The CDR3 length is 14 residues. The DNA of the CDR3 is TGTGCCAGCAGGATGGCCCCCGTCTCCTACGAGCAGTACTTC. Protein sequence: CASRMAPVSYEQYF.

V usage is TRBV9 and J usage is TRBJ1-1, with 8 nucleotides matching TRBD1. The V segment lost 0 bases and the J segment 1 base; nucleotides outside the gene matches: 5. Germline CDR1 reads SGDLS; CDR2 reads YYNGEE. This CDR3 contains 16 residues. In DNA, the CDR3 is TGTGCCAGCAGCGTAGACAGGGGGACGACGAACACTGAAGCTTTCTTT. As protein: CASSVDRGTTNTEAFF.

The rearrangement joins TRBV4-1 to TRBJ2-7; D might be TRBD1 (5 bases). V was pared by 4 bases and J by 2 bases, with 9 bases between. This CDR3 is 13 amino acids long. The germline V gene encodes CDR1 MGHRA and CDR2 YSYEKL. The CDR3 here is CASSPKDTYEQYF. The CDR3 DNA is TGCGCCAGCAGCCCGAAGGACACCTACGAGCAGTACTTC.

The chain carries TRBV14 and TRBJ1-1; the D gene is possibly TRBD1 (5 bases). The CDR3 is made up of 13 amino acids. Germline assignment: CDR1 SGHDN and CDR2 FVKESK. The ends were cut back, 2 bases at V and 8 bases at J, with 12 bases in the middle. CDR3 protein: CASSQHRQLEAFF. The CDR3 DNA is TGTGCCAGCAGCCAACACCGACAGCTAGAAGCTTTCTTT.

This clone was counted a single time. The chain joins TRBV27 to TRBJ1-2; D gene unclear. Per germline, CDR1 MNHEY and CDR2 SMNVEV (reference sequence). V was clipped by 4 bases and J by 4 bases, with 13 bases between them. The CDR3 is 14 amino acids. The CDR3 DNA is TGTGCCAGCAGTTCCTCTCTCAGGCCCTATGGCTACACCTTC. Amino acids: CASSSSLRPYGYTF.

The genes are TRBV6-5 and TRBJ2-4; TRBD1 matches 8 bases. CDR3 length: 11 residues. From germline, CDR1 is MNHEY and CDR2 SVGAGI. Unmatched junction bases numbered 5, after V lost 4 bases and J lost 15 bases. The CDR3 protein is CASSSTGGGYF. CDR3 coding DNA: TGTGCCAGCAGTTCAACAGGGGGAGGGTACTTC.

This chain joins TRBV27 and TRBJ2-3; 7 bases align to TRBD2. Germline loops: CDR1 MNHEY, CDR2 SMNVEV (reference sequence). The CDR3 consists of 13 residues. Trimming took 5 bases from V and 10 from J; bases not matched to a gene: 9. CDR3 nucleotide sequence: TGTGCCAGCAGTCCCAAATTAGCGGGCGCGCAGTATTTT. Its translation: CASSPKLAGAQYF.

The CDR3 reads CASRPIEAGWYGYTF. In DNA, the CDR3 is TGTGCCAGCCGACCTATCGAAGCAGGGTGGTATGGCTACACCTTC. This rearrangement joins TRBV28 to TRBJ1-2; D is possibly TRBD1 (5 bases). The germline CDR1 and CDR2 sequences are MDHEN and SYDVKM. V gave up 8 bases and J gave up 5 bases, with 21 bases separating them. The CDR3 runs to 15 residues.

CDR3 sequence (DNA): TGTGCCAGTAGTATAGGGTCTAGCGGCTCCAATGAGCAGTTCTTC. This encodes CASSIGSSGSNEQFF. The rearrangement uses TRBV19 and TRBJ2-1; 7 positions match TRBD2. The germline V gene encodes CDR1 LNHDA and CDR2 SQIVND (reference sequence). The ends lost 1 base at V and 6 bases at J; junction bases unmatched: 6. The CDR3 sequence is 15 residues long.

In its sample, this clone was seen a few times. V gene TRBV25-1 combines with J gene TRBJ1-6; D is unresolved. Between the trimmed V and J ends, which lost 3 bases and 6 bases, there was a span of 9 bases. Germline values: CDR1 MGHDK, CDR2 SYGVNS. The CDR3 spans 14 residues. CDR3 sequence: CASSDWASNSPLHF. CDR3 nucleotide sequence: TGTGCCAGCAGTGATTGGGCATCTAATTCACCCCTCCACTTT.

The chain links TRBV28 to TRBJ1-2; D is possibly TRBD1 (5 bases). Between the trimmed V and J ends, which lost 7 bases and 5 bases, there was a span of 11 bases. This CDR3 spans 12 amino acids. The germline gives CDR1 MDHEN, CDR2 SYDVKM. The CDR3 here is CASTRGGYGYTF. The CDR3 nucleotides read TGTGCCAGCACTCGGGGGGGGTATGGCTACACCTTC.

The chain has TRBV9 and TRBJ2-6; 9 bases agree with TRBD1. Germline V gives CDR1 SGDLS, CDR2 YYNGEE. The J segment lost 2 bases and the V segment lost 3 bases, leaving 6 bases of the junction unmatched. The CDR3 runs to 17 residues. CDR3 DNA: TGTGCCAGCAGCGCCCGGGACAGGGTTACTGGGGCCAACGTCCTGACTTTC. Amino acid sequence: CASSARDRVTGANVLTF.

The CDR3: CAISEPEEERLGELAGELFF. The DNA of the CDR3 is TGTGCCATCAGTGAGCCTGAAGAAGAGAGGCTAGGGGAATTGGCCGGGGAGCTGTTTTTT. This sequence joins TRBV10-3 and TRBJ2-2; possible D gene TRBD1, 5 bases. Trimming removed 2 bases from V and 6 bases from J, with 28 bases in between. Germline loops: CDR1 ENHRY, CDR2 SYGVKD. The CDR3 spans 20 residues.

Here the CDR3 reads CASSLGGLDGNEQFF. For the CDR3, the DNA is TGTGCCAGCAGTTTGGGGGGACTAGATGGCAATGAGCAGTTCTTC. This chain uses TRBV28 with TRBJ2-1; 8 bases line up with TRBD2. Germline assignment: CDR1 MDHEN and CDR2 SYDVKM. Germline trimming cut 3 bases from V and 6 bases from J; bases unmatched to any gene: 7. This CDR3 is built from 15 residues.

The rearrangement uses TRBV28 and TRBJ1-5; D is ambiguous. The CDR3 sequence is 14 residues long. V was pared by 10 bases and J by 3 bases, with 16 bases between. Germline CDR1 and CDR2: MDHEN and SYDVKM. CDR3 amino acids: CAITKDGNNQPQHF. CDR3 sequence (DNA): TGTGCCATCACTAAGGACGGGAACAATCAGCCCCAGCATTTT.

The V gene is TRBV28, the J gene TRBJ2-6; TRBD1 agrees at 8 bases. The CDR3 contains 18 residues. J was trimmed by 6 bases and V by 1 base; bases with no gene match: 11. Germline values: CDR1 MDHEN, CDR2 SYDVKM. CDR3 sequence reads: CASSLFLFRGLEANVLTF. The CDR3 bases are TGTGCCAGCAGTTTATTCCTATTCAGGGGGCTAGAGGCCAACGTCCTGACTTTC.

In regard to this clone: Germline is not matched at one junction end, which may reflect a read error. The V and J genes are TRBV7-7 and TRBJ2-1; D could derive from TRBD1 or TRBD2 (5 bases each). Germline loops: CDR1 SSHAT, CDR2 FNYEAQ (reference sequence). The CDR3 runs to 13 residues. CDR3 residues: CASSRERTHEQFF. The CDR3 DNA reads TGTGCTAGCAGCAGGGAGAGAACCCATGAGCAGTTCTTC.

The chain couples TRBV6-5 to TRBJ2-1; weak D call: TRBD2 (6 bases). V dropped 4 bases and J dropped 6 bases, with 16 bases sitting between them. Germline-derived CDR1 and CDR2 are MNHEY and SVGAGI. The CDR3 has 15 residues. CDR3 in DNA: TGTGCCAGCAGTTTCTCTCTAATGGGGGGCAATGAGCAGTTCTTC. Translated: CASSFSLMGGNEQFF.

This rearrangement joins TRBV11-2 to TRBJ1-5, with TRBD1 as a possible D gene (6 bases). The V gene's germline CDR1 is SGHAT and CDR2 FQNNGV. This CDR3 spans 13 amino acids. Trimming took 2 bases from V and 4 from J, leaving 6 bases between them. CDR3: CASSLRGNQPQHF. In nucleotides, the CDR3 is TGTGCCAGCAGCTTAAGGGGGAATCAGCCCCAGCATTTT.

The V and J genes are TRBV27 and TRBJ2-7; 7 nucleotides agree with TRBD1. The CDR3 runs to 14 residues. CDR1 is MNHEY, CDR2 SMNVEV, per germline (reference sequence). V trimming: 5 bases; J trimming: 0 bases; junction bases outside the gene matches: 4. The CDR3 DNA reads TGTGCCAGCAGTGTCGGACAGGTCTCCTACGAGCAGTACTTC. Translated, it gives CASSVGQVSYEQYF.

This sequence joins TRBV10-3 and TRBJ2-3; D is perhaps TRBD1 (6 bases). This CDR3 contains 16 residues. The V and J ends lost 6 bases and 0 bases respectively, with 16 bases between them. Germline values: CDR1 ENHRY, CDR2 SYGVKD. DNA for the CDR3: TGTGCCATCAGAAGTTCGATGGGGGCAAGCACAGATACGCAGTATTTT. Its translation is CAIRSSMGASTDTQYF.

The rearrangement uses TRBV30 and TRBJ1-6; tentatively, D is TRBD1 (5 bases). V lost 3 bases and J 2 bases, leaving 14 bases between the germline ends. This CDR3 is built from 16 residues. Germline V gene sequence: CDR1 GTSNPN, CDR2 SVGIG (reference sequence). CDR3 region: CAWRGPGLPYNSPLHF. The CDR3 DNA sequence: TGTGCCTGGAGAGGTCCAGGGCTTCCCTATAATTCACCCCTCCACTTT.

The chain joins TRBV6-5 to TRBJ1-6, with D hard to call. V was shortened by 6 bases and J by 0 bases, with 9 bases between the two germline ends. The germline V gene has CDR1 MNHEY and CDR2 SVGAGI. CDR3 length: 15 residues. The CDR3: CASRLRSSYNSPLHF. DNA for the CDR3: TGTGCCAGCAGGTTACGGAGCTCCTATAATTCACCCCTCCACTTT.

The V and J genes are TRBV28 and TRBJ2-1; D gene ambiguous. Per the germline V gene, CDR1 is MDHEN and CDR2 is SYDVKM. The CDR3 is 12 amino acids. V was shortened by 1 base and J by 10 bases, with 8 bases between the two germline ends. The CDR3, as DNA: TGTGCCAGCAGTTTATTCGCGGTCGAGCAGTTCTTC. Translating gives CASSLFAVEQFF.

The chain has TRBV15 and TRBJ1-5; 7 bases fit TRBD1. The ends lost 1 base at V and 5 bases at J; junction bases unmatched: 5. Germline assignment: CDR1 LNHNV and CDR2 YYDKDF (reference sequence). The CDR3 consists of 15 residues. CDR3 bases: TGTGCCACCAGCAGAGGAAAAACAGGGGATCAGCCCCAGCATTTT. Encoded protein: CATSRGKTGDQPQHF.

The chain couples TRBV7-9 to TRBJ1-6; weak D call: TRBD1 (5 bases). Trimming took 3 bases from V and 7 from J, leaving 16 bases between them. Per germline, CDR1 SEHNR and CDR2 FQNEAQ (reference sequence). The CDR3 sequence is 16 residues long. The CDR3 here is CASSFPGEGRNSPLHF. CDR3 coding DNA: TGTGCCAGCAGCTTCCCCGGGGAGGGGCGCAATTCACCCCTCCACTTT.

The V gene is TRBV7-2, the J gene TRBJ1-1; 7 bases align to TRBD1. The CDR3 length is 14 residues. Trimming removed 0 bases from V and 4 bases from J; junction bases left unmatched: 2. Germline values: CDR1 SGHTA, CDR2 FQGNSA. The DNA for the CDR3 is TGTGCCAGCAGCTTAGCGCCAGGGGGCACTGAAGCTTTCTTT. Residues: CASSLAPGGTEAFF.

In regard to this clone: This sample includes further DNA sequences coding for the same CDR3. The genes are TRBV5-1 and TRBJ2-6; D is possibly TRBD1 (7 bases). CDR3 size: 16 residues. With 1 base removed from V and 2 bases from J, the gap between germline ends came to 10 bases. Germline V CDR1 and CDR2: SGHRS, YFSETQ. The CDR3 DNA follows: TGCGCCAGCAGCTTGTCCAGGGGGGCTGGGGCCAACGTCCTGACTTTC. It codes for CASSLSRGAGANVLTF.

CDR3 sequence reads: CASSLIGEKQAFF. The CDR3 DNA is TGTGCCAGCAGTTTAATAGGGGAAAAACAGGCTTTCTTT. The chain combines TRBV28 with TRBJ1-1, with D maybe TRBD1 (5 bases). CDR1 MDHEN and CDR2 SYDVKM come from the germline V gene. The ends were cut back, 2 bases at V and 11 bases at J, with 15 bases in the middle. This CDR3 has 13 residues.

V is TRBV19 and J is TRBJ1-2; the D is unclear. The germline gives CDR1 LNHDA, CDR2 SQIVND (reference sequence). The length of the CDR3 is 14 residues. The V and J ends lost 3 bases and 8 bases respectively, with 16 bases between them. The CDR3: CASSIVVPQNGYTF. CDR3 nucleotides: TGTGCCAGTAGTATCGTAGTGCCCCAAAACGGCTACACCTTC.

This chain connects TRBV21-1 to TRBJ2-3; the D call of TRBD2 is as the table states it, not checked on the DNA. TRBV21-1 is termed a pseudogene. The CDR3 sequence is 17 residues long. The CDR3 spells CAPENSGLAGLTDTQYF. In DNA form, the CDR3 reads TGTGCCCCAGAGAACAGTGGACTAGCGGGCCTCACAGATACGCAGTATTTT.

The V gene is TRBV7-3, the J gene TRBJ1-1, with TRBD1 identical over 7 bases. This CDR3 spans 13 amino acids. V lost 4 bases, J lost 2 bases, and 1 base stayed unmatched. CDR1 SGHTA and CDR2 FQGTGA come from the germline V gene. The CDR3 is CASSYRGNTEAFF. The CDR3 bases are TGTGCCAGCAGCTACAGGGGTAACACTGAAGCTTTCTTT. Based on the CDR3 plus reference TRBV7-3 and TRBJ1-1, the full variable domain is GAGVSQTPSNKVTEKGKYVELRCDPISGHTALYWYRQSLGQGPEFLIYFQGTGAADDSGLPNDRFFAVRPEGSVSTLKIQRTERGDSAVYLCASSYRGNTEAFFGQGTRLTVV.